This T cell receptor (beta chain) was sequenced in a study of sequential checkpoint blockade in melanoma. Looking at the study overall: Matched biopsies came pretreatment and at week 13 for approximately 20 patients.

TCRdb keeps only in-frame clones here, not all; method: immunoSEQ multiplex PCR. Here the sample spans about 2,500 clones, just under 15% being singletons. Treatment here: randomized to nivolumab then ipilimumab (arm A) or the reverse (arm B). A few counts support this clone. Its antigen is not identified. The V gene's germline CDR1 is MNHGY and CDR2 SAAAGT. Trimming removed 6 bases from V and 6 bases from J; junction bases left unmatched: 7. This CDR3 region has 13 residues. Study results and limitations: PD-L1 staining and CD8+ counts, not mutational load, tracked tumor T-cell clonality. Clinical benefit was about 30 times likelier when tumor T-cell fraction and clonality increased.

This clonotype originated in a human donor with melanoma. The sequencing used tumor tissue (inferred from file names), collected from a patient given nivolumab and ipilimumab in sequence. The chain couples TRBV6-8 to TRBJ1-2; TRBD1 matches at 7 bases. CDR3 in DNA: TGTGCCAGCAGCATAGACAGGGCTAATGGCTACACCTTC. The encoded protein is CASSIDRANGYTF.